This record covers a single T cell receptor beta chain. This specimen comes from a study of tumour-infiltrating T cells in Burkitt lymphoma. Study-wide background: Productive clonality predicted overall and progression-free survival.

TCRdb's table, derived via immunoSEQ multiplex PCR, lists solely in-frame clones and lacks some. The sample includes 13,000 or so clones, around 86% of them seen just once. Trimming pared 6 bases from V and 11 bases from J, leaving 22 bases between. CDR1 is MNHNS and CDR2 is SASEGT in the germline V gene. The CDR3 has 14 amino acids. The sample consisted of tumor tissue. The TCR was taken from a human donor with diffuse large B-cell lymphoma. The chain links TRBV6-1 to TRBJ2-5; D unclear. The CDR3 coding sequence is TGTGCCAGCAGCGACTTTAATCATATTAGAGAGCAGTACTTC. Its translation: CASSDFNHIREQYF.